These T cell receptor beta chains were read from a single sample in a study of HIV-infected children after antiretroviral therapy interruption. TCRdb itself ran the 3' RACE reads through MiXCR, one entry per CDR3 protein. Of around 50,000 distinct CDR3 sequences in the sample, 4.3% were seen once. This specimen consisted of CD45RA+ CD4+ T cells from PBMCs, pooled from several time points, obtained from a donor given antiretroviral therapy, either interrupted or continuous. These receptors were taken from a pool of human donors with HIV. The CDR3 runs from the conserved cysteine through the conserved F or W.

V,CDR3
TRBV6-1,CASRDRGSSGANVLTF
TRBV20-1,CSAREANSPLHF
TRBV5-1,CASSLDTPQTGTQYF
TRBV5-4,CASRPDSGTDTQYF
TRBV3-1,CASSHADFAWGANEQFF
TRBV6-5,CATARGYEQYF
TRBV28,CASSLGSRGPYNEQFF
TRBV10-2,CASSGGAGILNQPQHF
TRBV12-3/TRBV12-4,CASSLISGGDPAVTF
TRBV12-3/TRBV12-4,CASSLVWGYNYAEQFF
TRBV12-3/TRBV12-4,CASSPGRPYEQYF
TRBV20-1,CSARSDGYSEQYF
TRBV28,CASDSSWADREGGYTF
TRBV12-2,CASRLGTGRNTEAFF
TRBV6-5,CASSLVTGGQDEQFF
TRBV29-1,CSVERGLGNEQFF
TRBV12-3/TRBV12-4,CASTKGAPHQPQHF
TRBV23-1,CASSQSPGTELNTEAFF
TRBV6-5,CASSATGGGETQYF
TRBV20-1,CSASEGLNEKLFF
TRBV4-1,CASSQTGENEQFF
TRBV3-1,CASSHTGTVEQLFF
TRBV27,CASSFLDRATDTQYF
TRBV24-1,CATSGGYQGPDTQYF
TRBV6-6,CASSYPMGGQNEQYF
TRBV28,CASSLGDRVNSPLHF
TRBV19,CASSMWSLHTGELFF
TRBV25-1,CASLTPRSRNEQFF
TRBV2,CARTGGPPNNEQFF
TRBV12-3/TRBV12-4,CASSLVGTGELFF
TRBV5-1,CASSFSQSPASETQYF
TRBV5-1,CASLPQQNEQFF
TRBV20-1,CSARLAGSSYEQYF
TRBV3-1,CASSHGGRRSYNEQFF
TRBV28,CASSLSGLGTYEQYF
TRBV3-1,CASSPPVGEAFF
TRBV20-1,CSAKGQWDKPLHF
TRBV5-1,CASSAGPSNQPQHF
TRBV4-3,CASSQEGDRAYNEQFF
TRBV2,CASSERRRSTDTQYF
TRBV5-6,CASSPLPEISYGYTF
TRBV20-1,CSAREVDTEAFF
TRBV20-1,CSASGWEWSEAFF
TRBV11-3,CASEGENTGELFF
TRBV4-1,CASSRLSGIARDTQYF
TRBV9,CASSVVGTEAFF
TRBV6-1,CASSEVGERLNSPLHF